Following are 8 T cell receptor beta chains from one sample sequenced in a study of T cell responses to AZD1222 COVID-19 vaccine. Data came from immunoSEQ multiplex PCR; TCRdb stores just in-frame clones and leaves some out. The sample has about 180,000 clones; approximately 91% are singletons. The material was peripheral blood, obtained 28 days after the second AZD1222 dose. These receptors were obtained from an adult who received the AZD1222 COVID-19 vaccine.

The genes are TRBV3-1 (or the pseudogene TRBV3-2) and TRBJ2-3, with TRBD2 identical over 10 bases. The CDR3 sequence is 18 residues long. From germline, CDR1 is LGHDT and CDR2 YNNKEL (reference sequence). V was pared by 4 bases and J by 4 bases, with 14 bases of the junction left unmatched. In nucleotides, the CDR3 is TGTGCCAGCAGCCCGAGCATTCCTAGCGGGAGCTTCTCAGATACGCAGTATTTT. Translation gives CASSPSIPSGSFSDTQYF.

The J gene is TRBJ1-5, the V gene TRBV12-3 or TRBV12-4, with TRBD1 matching over 7 bases. V trimming: 0 bases; J trimming: 13 bases; junction bases outside the gene matches: 0. There are 11 residues in the CDR3. This CDR3 is CASSLAGQQHF. DNA of the CDR3: TGTGCCAGCAGTTTAGCGGGACAGCAGCATTTT.

There are a few counts of this clone. This sequence joins TRBV27 and TRBJ2-7, with D hard to call. V shed 2 bases and J shed 0 bases, with 8 bases lying between them. This CDR3 is 14 amino acids long. The germline V gene has CDR1 MNHEY and CDR2 SMNVEV (reference sequence). CDR3 sequence: CASSLKYHSYEQYF. The CDR3 bases are TGTGCCAGCAGTTTAAAGTATCACTCCTACGAGCAGTACTTC.

V usage is TRBV6-5 and J usage is TRBJ1-1, with 7 positions matching TRBD1. Germline V gene sequence: CDR1 MNHEY, CDR2 SVGAGI. Germline trimming cut 0 bases from V and 2 bases from J; bases unmatched to any gene: 3. The CDR3 sequence is 15 residues long. For the CDR3, the DNA is TGTGCCAGCAGTTACTCGACAGGGCTAAACACTGAAGCTTTCTTT. Residues: CASSYSTGLNTEAFF.

J is TRBJ1-3 and V is TRBV6-5; maybe TRBD1 (5 bases). Germline-derived CDR1 and CDR2 are MNHEY and SVGAGI. Trimming pared 7 bases from V and 0 bases from J, leaving 13 bases between. The CDR3 totals 15 residues. CDR3 protein: CASTPGTFSGNTIYF. The CDR3 region has the DNA TGTGCCAGCACGCCAGGGACCTTCTCTGGAAACACCATATATTTT.

V gene TRBV30 combines with J gene TRBJ1-2, with 7 bases lining up with TRBD1. J was trimmed by 5 bases and V by 0 bases; bases with no gene match: 9. The CDR3 covers 15 residues. Germline assignment: CDR1 GTSNPN and CDR2 SVGIG (reference sequence). CDR3 in amino acids: CAWSVPYRGAYGYTF. CDR3 coding DNA: TGTGCCTGGAGTGTACCATACAGGGGAGCTTATGGCTACACCTTC.

The CDR3 DNA reads as TGTGCCAGCAGCCCGGTGGCGGTCTACGAGCAGTACTTC. Amino acids: CASSPVAVYEQYF. The chain joins TRBV7-9 to TRBJ2-7; D is undetermined. The CDR3 covers 13 residues. Germline CDR1 SEHNR, CDR2 FQNEAQ (reference sequence). Trimming pared 5 bases from V and 3 bases from J, leaving 11 bases between.

The chain recombines TRBV27 with TRBJ1-5, with a weak D call TRBD1 (6 bases). The V and J ends lost 3 bases and 9 bases respectively, with 12 bases between them. The length of the CDR3 is 13 residues. Germline CDR1 is MNHEY and CDR2 is SMNVEV (reference sequence). CDR3 loop: CASSFGGQGPQHF. In DNA form, the CDR3 reads TGTGCCAGCAGTTTCGGGGGCCAGGGGCCCCAGCATTTT.